This section outlines one T cell receptor beta chain sequence together with its context. The sample is drawn from a study of blood T cell repertoires in COVID-19. The CDR3 has 18 amino acids. CDR1 is MNHNS and CDR2 is SASEGT in the germline V gene. Trimming at V came to 4 bases and at J to 1 base, leaving 12 bases not matched to a gene. The table came from immunoSEQ multiplex PCR; TCRdb's copy has only in-frame clones and leaves some out. In the table there are a few hundred thousand clones, 75% to 85% of which are singletons. The sequencing sample was made of peripheral blood. The genes are TRBV6-1 and TRBJ1-5; 8 nucleotides agree with TRBD1. The sequence derives from a human donor in a cohort sampled during active COVID-19. The CDR3 reads CASSGVRQGSSSNQPQHF. In DNA form, the CDR3 reads TGTGCCAGCAGTGGCGTACGACAGGGGAGTTCCAGCAATCAGCCCCAGCATTTT.